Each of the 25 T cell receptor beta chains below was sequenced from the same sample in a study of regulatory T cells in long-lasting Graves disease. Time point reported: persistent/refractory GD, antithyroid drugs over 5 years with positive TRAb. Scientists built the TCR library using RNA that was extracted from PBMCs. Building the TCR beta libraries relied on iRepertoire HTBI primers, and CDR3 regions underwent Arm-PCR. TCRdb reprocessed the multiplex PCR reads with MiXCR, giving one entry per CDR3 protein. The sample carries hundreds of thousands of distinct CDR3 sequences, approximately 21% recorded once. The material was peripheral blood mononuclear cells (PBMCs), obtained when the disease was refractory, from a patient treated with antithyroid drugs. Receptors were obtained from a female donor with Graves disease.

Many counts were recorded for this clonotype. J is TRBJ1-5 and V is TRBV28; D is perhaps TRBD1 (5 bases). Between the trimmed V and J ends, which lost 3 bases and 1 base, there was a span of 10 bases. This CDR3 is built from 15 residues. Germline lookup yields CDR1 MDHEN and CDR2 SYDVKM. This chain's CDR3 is CASSLGGASNQPQHF. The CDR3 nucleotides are TGTGCCAGCAGTTTGGGAGGGGCGAGCAATCAGCCCCAGCATTTT.

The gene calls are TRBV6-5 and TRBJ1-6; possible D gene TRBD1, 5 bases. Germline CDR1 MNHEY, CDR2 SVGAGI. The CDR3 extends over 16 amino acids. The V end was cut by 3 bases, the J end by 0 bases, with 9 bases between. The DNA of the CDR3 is TGTGCCAGCAGTTATGACAGAAGCTCCTATAATTCACCCCTCCACTTT. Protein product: CASSYDRSSYNSPLHF.

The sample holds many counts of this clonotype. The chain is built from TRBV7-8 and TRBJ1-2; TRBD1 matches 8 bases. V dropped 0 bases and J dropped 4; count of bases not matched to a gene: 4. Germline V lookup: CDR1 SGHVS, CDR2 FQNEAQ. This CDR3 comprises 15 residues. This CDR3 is CASSLARQGIYGYTF. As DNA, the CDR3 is TGTGCCAGCAGCTTAGCCCGACAGGGGATCTATGGCTACACCTTC.

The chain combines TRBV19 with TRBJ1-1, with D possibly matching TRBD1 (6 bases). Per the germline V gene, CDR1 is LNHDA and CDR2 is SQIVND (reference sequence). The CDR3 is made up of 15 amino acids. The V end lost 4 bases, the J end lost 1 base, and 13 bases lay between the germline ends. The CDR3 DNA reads TGTGCCAGTAGTAGGGATCCCAGGGGGAACACTGAAGCTTTCTTT. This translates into CASSRDPRGNTEAFF.

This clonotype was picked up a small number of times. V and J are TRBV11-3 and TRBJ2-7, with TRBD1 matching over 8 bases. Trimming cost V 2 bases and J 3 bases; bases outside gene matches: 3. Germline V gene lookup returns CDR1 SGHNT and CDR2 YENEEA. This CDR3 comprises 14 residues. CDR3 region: CASSLRGQDYEQYF. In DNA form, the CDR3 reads TGTGCCAGCAGCTTAAGGGGACAGGACTACGAGCAGTACTTC.

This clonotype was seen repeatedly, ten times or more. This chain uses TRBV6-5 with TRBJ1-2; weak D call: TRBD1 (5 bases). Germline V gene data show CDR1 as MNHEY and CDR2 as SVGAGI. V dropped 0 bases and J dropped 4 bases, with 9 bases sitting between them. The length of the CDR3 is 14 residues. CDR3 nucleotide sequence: TGTGCCAGCAGTTACTCGGGCAGGGTCTATGGCTACACCTTC. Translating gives CASSYSGRVYGYTF.

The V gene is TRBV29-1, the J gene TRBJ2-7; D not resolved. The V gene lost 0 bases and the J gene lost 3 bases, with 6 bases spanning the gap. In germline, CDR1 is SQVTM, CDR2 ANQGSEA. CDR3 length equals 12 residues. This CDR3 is CSVEDPGYEQYF. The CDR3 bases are TGCAGCGTTGAAGATCCGGGCTACGAGCAGTACTTC.

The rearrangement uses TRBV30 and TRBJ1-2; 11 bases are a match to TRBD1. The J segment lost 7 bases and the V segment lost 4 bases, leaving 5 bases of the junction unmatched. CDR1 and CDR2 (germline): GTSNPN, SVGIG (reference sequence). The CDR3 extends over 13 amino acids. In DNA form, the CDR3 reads TGTGCCTGGACCTGGACAGGGGGCGGTGGCTACACCTTC. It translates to CAWTWTGGGGYTF.

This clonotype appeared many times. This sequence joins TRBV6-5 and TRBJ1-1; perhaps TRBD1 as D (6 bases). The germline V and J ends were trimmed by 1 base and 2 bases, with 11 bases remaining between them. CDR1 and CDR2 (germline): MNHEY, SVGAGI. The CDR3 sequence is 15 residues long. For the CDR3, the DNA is TGTGCCAGCAGTTACTATGGACAGATAAACACTGAAGCTTTCTTT. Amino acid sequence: CASSYYGQINTEAFF.

The CDR3 DNA reads as TGTGCCAGCAGTTACGACGGCAGGGGAATAAACGACTTCTACGAGCAGTACTTC. It encodes CASSYDGRGINDFYEQYF. This chain joins TRBV6-5 and TRBJ2-7; perhaps TRBD1 as D (6 bases). Germline values: CDR1 MNHEY, CDR2 SVGAGI. The CDR3 is 18 residues long. V lost 2 bases to trimming and J lost 3 bases, with 23 bases between them.

CDR3 coding DNA: TGCGCCAGCAGCCCCCCGGGGACAGGGTTAGTTGGCGAGCAGTACTTC. Protein: CASSPPGTGLVGEQYF. The chain employs TRBV5-1 and TRBJ2-7, with 9 nucleotides matching TRBD1. The CDR3 contains 16 residues. Germline V CDR1 and CDR2: SGHRS, YFSETQ. J gave up 6 bases and V 4 bases, and 14 bases lay outside the gene matches.

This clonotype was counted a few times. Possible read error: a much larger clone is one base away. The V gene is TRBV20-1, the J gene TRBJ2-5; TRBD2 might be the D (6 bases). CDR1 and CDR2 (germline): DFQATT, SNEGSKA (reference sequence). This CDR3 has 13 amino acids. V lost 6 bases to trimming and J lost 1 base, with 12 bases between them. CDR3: CSAPGSGQETQYF. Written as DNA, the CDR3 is TGCAGTGCACCCGGGAGTGGCCAAGAGACCCAGTACTTC.

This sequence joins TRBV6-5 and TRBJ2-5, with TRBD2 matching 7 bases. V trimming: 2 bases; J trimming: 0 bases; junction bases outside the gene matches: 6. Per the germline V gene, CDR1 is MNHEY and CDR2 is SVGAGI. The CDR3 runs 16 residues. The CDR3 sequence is CASSYLSGRNQETQYF. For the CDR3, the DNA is TGTGCCAGCAGTTACCTTTCCGGGAGGAACCAAGAGACCCAGTACTTC.

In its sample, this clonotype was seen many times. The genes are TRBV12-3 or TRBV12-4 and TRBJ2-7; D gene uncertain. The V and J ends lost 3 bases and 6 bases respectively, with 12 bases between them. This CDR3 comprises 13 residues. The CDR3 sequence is CASSFASLTEQYF. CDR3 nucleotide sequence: TGTGCCAGCAGTTTCGCTAGTTTGACCGAGCAGTACTTC.

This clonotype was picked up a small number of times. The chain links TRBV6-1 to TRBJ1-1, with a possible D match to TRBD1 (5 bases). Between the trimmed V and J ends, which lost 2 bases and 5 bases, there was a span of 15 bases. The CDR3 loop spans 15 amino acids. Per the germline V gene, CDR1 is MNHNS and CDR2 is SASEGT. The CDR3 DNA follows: TGTGCCAGCAGTGAAAGGGGCCCACTCGGTACTGAAGCTTTCTTT. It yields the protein CASSERGPLGTEAFF.

The CDR3 DNA follows: TGTGCCAGCAGCTCCTCCCGGGAGGATCGAAACACCATATATTTT. Amino acid sequence: CASSSSREDRNTIYF. The chain couples TRBV7-9 to TRBJ1-3; D not certain. Trimming cost V 4 bases and J 5 bases, with 15 bases left between them. This CDR3 comprises 15 residues. Germline V gene data show CDR1 as SEHNR and CDR2 as FQNEAQ (reference sequence). Combining the CDR3 with reference TRBV7-9 and TRBJ1-3 gives the whole variable domain DTGVSQNPRHKITKRGQNVTFRCDPISEHNRLYWYRQTLGQGPEFLTYFQNEAQLEKSRLLSDRFSAERPKGSFSTLEIQRTEQGDSAMYLCASSSSREDRNTIYFGEGSWLTVV.

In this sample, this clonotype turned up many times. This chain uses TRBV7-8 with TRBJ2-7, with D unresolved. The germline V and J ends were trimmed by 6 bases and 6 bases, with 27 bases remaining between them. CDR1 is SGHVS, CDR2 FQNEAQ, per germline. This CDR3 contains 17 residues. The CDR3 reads CASRPTLGHPTWVEQYF. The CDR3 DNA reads TGTGCCAGCAGGCCAACTCTGGGCCACCCTACGTGGGTCGAGCAGTACTTC.

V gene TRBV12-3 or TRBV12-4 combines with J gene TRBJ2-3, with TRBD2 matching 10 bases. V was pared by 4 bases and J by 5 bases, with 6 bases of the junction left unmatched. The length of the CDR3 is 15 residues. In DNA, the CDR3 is TGTGCCAGCAGTTCGCTAGCGGGAGCGGGAGATACGCAGTATTTT. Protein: CASSSLAGAGDTQYF.

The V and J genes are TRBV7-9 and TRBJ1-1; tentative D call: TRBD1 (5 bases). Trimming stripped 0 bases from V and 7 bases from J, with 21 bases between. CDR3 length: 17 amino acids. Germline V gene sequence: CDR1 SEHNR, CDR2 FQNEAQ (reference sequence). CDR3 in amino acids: CASSLAPVIPGYDEAFF. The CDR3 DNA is TGTGCCAGCAGCTTAGCTCCCGTGATCCCAGGGTACGATGAAGCTTTCTTT.

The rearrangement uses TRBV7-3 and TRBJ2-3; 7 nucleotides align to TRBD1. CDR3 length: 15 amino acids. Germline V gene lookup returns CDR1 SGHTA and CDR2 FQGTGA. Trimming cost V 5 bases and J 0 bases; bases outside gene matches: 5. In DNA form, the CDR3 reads TGTGCCAGCAGCCTCCAGGGGGACAGCACAGATACGCAGTATTTT. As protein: CASSLQGDSTDTQYF.

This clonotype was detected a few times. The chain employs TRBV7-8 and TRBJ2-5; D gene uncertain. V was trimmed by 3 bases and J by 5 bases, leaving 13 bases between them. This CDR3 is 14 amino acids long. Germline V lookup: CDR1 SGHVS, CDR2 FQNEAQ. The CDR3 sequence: CASSLSQGRETQYF. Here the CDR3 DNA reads TGTGCCAGCAGCTTGTCTCAAGGTCGGGAGACCCAGTACTTC.

In nucleotides, the CDR3 is TGCGCCAGCAGCTTTCAGGGGGAAAACGAGCAGTACTTC. Its translation: CASSFQGENEQYF. V usage is TRBV5-1 and J usage is TRBJ2-7; 7 positions match TRBD1. The V and J ends lost 2 bases and 5 bases, in that order; junction bases with no gene match: 4. The CDR3 runs to 13 residues. Germline V gives CDR1 SGHRS, CDR2 YFSETQ.

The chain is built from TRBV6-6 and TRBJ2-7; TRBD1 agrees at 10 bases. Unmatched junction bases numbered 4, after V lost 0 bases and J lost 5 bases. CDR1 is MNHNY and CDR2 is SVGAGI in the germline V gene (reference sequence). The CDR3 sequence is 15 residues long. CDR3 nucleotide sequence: TGTGCCAGCAGTTACTCGACAGGGGGCGGCAACGAGCAGTACTTC. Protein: CASSYSTGGGNEQYF.

CDR3 amino acids: CSVQRDSYEQYF. CDR3 DNA sequence: TGCAGTGTGCAGAGAGACTCCTACGAGCAGTACTTC. The chain recombines TRBV20-1 with TRBJ2-7; no reliable D call. V was pared by 7 bases and J by 0 bases, with 10 bases between. Germline lookup yields CDR1 DFQATT and CDR2 SNEGSKA (reference sequence). CDR3 length: 12 residues.

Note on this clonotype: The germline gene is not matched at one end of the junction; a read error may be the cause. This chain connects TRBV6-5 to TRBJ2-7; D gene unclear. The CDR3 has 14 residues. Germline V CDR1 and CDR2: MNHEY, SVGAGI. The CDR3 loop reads CASSSHRISYEQHF. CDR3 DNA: TGTGCCAGCAGTTCTCACCGAATCTCCTACGAGCAGCACTTC.